Reported below is one T cell receptor beta chain. This record belongs to a study of blood T cell repertoires in COVID-19. The overall study: The origin of the acute and convalescent COVID-19 samples was the United States, Italy and Spain. PBMCs, B-cell-depleted T cells, or T cells provided the cDNA or gDNA that made up the material.

In the original processing: Quantification of nucleated cells was approximated via reference gene primer amplification. Method: immunoSEQ multiplex PCR; TCRdb's copy keeps in-frame clones and lacks some. The DNA gave D and trimming, while V, J and clone size come from that table. The repertoire has a few hundred thousand clones, about 86% of them found once; the top ten carry around 14%. Seattle's cohort entered during active infection and was followed longitudinally. This TCR derives from a person aged 70 to 79 with COVID-19, enrolled during active disease. The sequenced sample was peripheral blood.

The CDR3 region is CASSNQGSGYTF. The CDR3 DNA reads TGTGCCAGTAGTAATCAGGGGTCTGGCTACACCTTC. The chain has TRBV19 and TRBJ1-2, with a possible D match to TRBD1 (6 bases). Germline loops: CDR1 LNHDA, CDR2 SQIVND (reference sequence). The CDR3 totals 12 residues. Trimming cost V 4 bases and J 7 bases, with 10 bases left between them.